The clone carrying this T cell receptor (beta chain) was recorded a few times. As yet, its antigen is unknown. The data originate from a study of beta chain features in type 1 diabetes. This CDR3 has 11 amino acids. V was shortened by 5 bases and J by 2 bases, with 3 bases between the two germline ends. CDR1 is SGHTA, CDR2 FQGNSA, per germline. Findings and caveats of the study: In all four CD4+ subsets, TCRB CDR3 length was significantly, moderately reduced in type 1 diabetes.

Expressed TCRB transcripts were sequenced because the isolated RNA had all been reverse transcribed beforehand. Method: immunoSEQ multiplex PCR; TCRdb's copy keeps in-frame clones and lacks some. This sample has approximately 360,000 clones, with 10% to 15% found just once. The TCR comes from a woman aged 18-29 years with type 1 diabetes. The rearrangement joins TRBV7-2 to TRBJ2-5; D remains ambiguous. The sequenced material came from naive CD4+ T cells from blood. The CDR3 loop reads CASSHQETQYF. As DNA, the CDR3 is TGTGCCAGCAGCCATCAAGAGACCCAGTACTTC.